The source of this T cell receptor beta chain is a study of T cell clones after liver transplantation. The wider study: A pre-transplant mixed lymphocyte reaction with TCRbeta sequencing defined graft-donor-reactive clones followed in post-transplant blood.

Germline V gene lookup returns CDR1 SGHNT and CDR2 YYREEE (reference sequence). V lost 0 bases and J lost 8; bases outside the gene matches: 10. The length of the CDR3 is 16 residues. Profiled with immunoSEQ multiplex PCR; TCRdb holds only in-frame clones, not every one. In the table there are over 100,000 clones, 82% of which are singletons. The sequence derives from a human donor who received a liver transplant. The specimen was CD4+ T cells from blood, collected before liver transplant. The chain recombines TRBV5-4 with TRBJ2-2; 7 bases map to TRBD1. CDR3 sequence reads: CASSLDPGRGKGELFF. Written as DNA, the CDR3 is TGTGCCAGCAGCTTGGATCCGGGCAGGGGGAAGGGGGAGCTGTTTTTT.